This TCR beta chain stems from a study of early T cells in non-severe SARS-CoV-2 infection. TCRdb analysed the 5' RACE reads with MiXCR anew, one entry per CDR3 protein. This sample has approximately 83,000 distinct CDR3 sequences; more than 12% occur once, and the top ten carry roughly 3%. The CDR3 loop spans 12 amino acids. V lost 3 bases, J lost 1 base, and 3 bases lay in between. Germline V gene lookup returns CDR1 SEHNR and CDR2 FQNEAQ (reference sequence). This clonotype showed up just a few times. The material sequenced was whole blood. The rearrangement links TRBV7-9 to TRBJ1-1; no firm D call. This clonotype was obtained from an adult who was a healthcare worker with PCR-confirmed SARS-CoV-2 infection or an uninfected control (not recorded which). This chain's CDR3 is CASSFRNTEAFF. The CDR3 bases are TGTGCCAGCAGCTTCCGGAACACTGAAGCTTTCTTT.